The 9 T cell receptor beta chains below all came from one sample that was sequenced in a study of T cell repertoires in cytomegalovirus infection. Antigens of these TCRs are unknown. TCRdb re-called the reads with MiXCR, one entry per CDR3 protein. The repertoire holds around 360,000 distinct CDR3 sequences, with nearly 35% as singletons. Sequencing used cultured PBMCs, obtained from culture after CMV antigen stimulation. These TCRs come from a human donor in good health (CMV status not recorded). Some clones in this sample may be carry-over from other donors' samples.

This rearrangement joins TRBV20-1 to TRBJ2-2; 8 bases align to TRBD2. Looked up from germline, CDR1 is DFQATT and CDR2 is SNEGSKA (reference sequence). V gave up 2 bases and J gave up 4 bases; unmatched junction bases: 6. The CDR3 contains 15 residues. The CDR3 loop is CSARRGGAVTGELFF. CDR3 nucleotides: TGCAGTGCTAGACGGGGGGGAGCGGTCACCGGGGAGCTGTTTTTT.

This rearrangement joins TRBV6-2 or TRBV6-3 to TRBJ2-7; D may be TRBD1 or TRBD2 (6 bases each). The germline gives CDR1 MNHEY, CDR2 SVGEGT. The CDR3 is 15 residues long. The germline V and J ends were trimmed by 7 bases and 5 bases, with 21 bases remaining between them. CDR3 region: CASTKHRGQVDEQYF. The CDR3 DNA reads TGTGCCAGCACCAAACACCGGGGGCAAGTCGACGAGCAGTACTTC.

This clonotype was observed a few times. The chain has TRBV29-1 and TRBJ1-1; D not certain. Germline-derived CDR1 and CDR2 are SQVTM and ANQGSEA. V was shortened by 4 bases and J by 0 bases, with 12 bases between the two germline ends. The CDR3 has 14 amino acids. The CDR3 loop reads CSVGGLGMNTEAFF. The CDR3 bases are TGCAGCGTTGGAGGCCTGGGCATGAACACTGAAGCTTTCTTT.

Worth noting for this clonotype: Its ends do not fully match the called genes, so a read error is possible. The chain couples TRBV12-5 to TRBJ2-1, with 10 bases fitting TRBD2. Germline lookup yields CDR1 LGHNT and CDR2 FRNRAP. This CDR3 has 16 amino acids. The CDR3 DNA reads TGTGCCAGTGGTTTGGTCCTAGCGGGAGTGGTCGATGAGCAGTTCTTC. Protein: CASGLVLAGVVDEQFF.

This clonotype has more than one count but fewer than ten. The chain joins TRBV27 to TRBJ2-4; D perhaps matches TRBD1 (7 bases). CDR3 length: 15 residues. Trimming removed 0 bases from V and 8 bases from J, with 14 bases in between. Germline CDR1 is MNHEY and CDR2 is SMNVEV (reference sequence). Written as DNA, the CDR3 is TGTGCCAGCAGTTTATCCTTTGGCAGGGGGGACATTCAGTACTTC. Its translation is CASSLSFGRGDIQYF.

The chain couples TRBV5-6 to TRBJ1-1, with D unclear. Trimming left V 4 bases short and J 7 bases short, with 11 bases between. Germline CDR1 reads SGHDT; CDR2 reads YYEEEE. The CDR3 has 12 residues. DNA of the CDR3: TGTGCCAGCAGCCTGTTGAAAAGTGAAGCTTTCTTT. Amino acid sequence: CASSLLKSEAFF. Looking up the rest from reference TRBV5-6 and TRBJ1-1 gives the full variable domain: DAGVTQSPTHLIKTRGQQVTLRCSPKSGHDTVSWYQQALGQGPQFIFQYYEEEERQRGNFPDRFSGHQFPNYSSELNVNALLLGDSALYLCASSLLKSEAFFGQGTRLTVV.

CDR3 coding DNA: TGTGCCAGTAGCAGGGGGGCTTCGCTCGATGAGCAGTTCTTC. This gives the protein CASSRGASLDEQFF. The rearrangement joins TRBV19 to TRBJ2-1, with D possibly being TRBD1 (7 bases). The CDR3 is made up of 14 amino acids. From germline, CDR1 is LNHDA and CDR2 SQIVND (reference sequence). The germline V and J ends were trimmed by 6 bases and 8 bases, with 17 bases remaining between them. The variable domain in full, completed from reference TRBV19 and TRBJ2-1, reads DGGITQSPKYLFRKEGQNVTLSCEQNLNHDAMYWYRQDPGQGLRLIYYSQIVNDFQKGDIAEGYSVSREKKESFPLTVTSAQKNPTAFYLCASSRGASLDEQFFGPGTRLTVL.

This clonotype was recorded a few times. The CDR3 reads CASSLRQTDNEQFF. CDR3 nucleotide sequence: TGTGCCAGCAGCTTACGGCAGACCGACAATGAGCAGTTCTTC. The chain links TRBV11-1 to TRBJ2-1; the D is unclear. Per germline, CDR1 SGHAT and CDR2 FQDESV (reference sequence). Trimming removed 2 bases at V and 5 bases at J, with 10 bases between. The CDR3 contains 14 residues.

This clonotype was counted only a few times. The chain carries TRBV19 and TRBJ2-6; possible D gene TRBD2, 5 bases. V was shortened by 5 bases and J by 1 base, with 12 bases between the two germline ends. Germline CDR1 LNHDA, CDR2 SQIVND (reference sequence). CDR3 length: 16 residues. The CDR3, as DNA: TGTGCCAGTAGTCCCCATTCGGGATCTGGGGCCAACGTCCTGACTTTC. Translating gives CASSPHSGSGANVLTF.